Included here is one T cell receptor beta chain sequence, with context. Its cognate antigen is unknown. Germline loops: CDR1 DFQATT, CDR2 SNEGSKA (reference sequence). The CDR3 runs 14 residues. Trimming stripped 6 bases from V and 3 bases from J, with 17 bases between. This specimen comes from a study of blood T cells in healthy people across ages. Regarding the study as a whole: Older individuals had lower TCR beta diversity per million T cells (the decline was roughly linear). Samples with more naive T cells showed higher observed beta diversity.

Primed by a sample-barcoded 5' primer and a J-beta primer mix, a second PCR proceeded for about 6 to 12 cycles. A template-switch adaptor with 12 random nucleotides tagged each cDNA molecule. Any given sample supplied a minimum of 3 million CDR3-containing paired-end reads. TCRdb recomputed calls from the 5' RACE reads with MiXCR, one row per CDR3 protein. The repertoire holds about 720,000 distinct CDR3 sequences, with about a fifth as singletons. The clonotype originates from a man aged 70 or older in good health. The sequenced material came from blood. The gene calls are TRBV20-1 and TRBJ2-5; D is perhaps TRBD1 or TRBD2 (5 bases each). CDR3 sequence reads: CSALLGPKKETQYF. CDR3 sequence (DNA): TGCAGTGCCCTATTGGGACCTAAAAAAGAGACCCAGTACTTC.